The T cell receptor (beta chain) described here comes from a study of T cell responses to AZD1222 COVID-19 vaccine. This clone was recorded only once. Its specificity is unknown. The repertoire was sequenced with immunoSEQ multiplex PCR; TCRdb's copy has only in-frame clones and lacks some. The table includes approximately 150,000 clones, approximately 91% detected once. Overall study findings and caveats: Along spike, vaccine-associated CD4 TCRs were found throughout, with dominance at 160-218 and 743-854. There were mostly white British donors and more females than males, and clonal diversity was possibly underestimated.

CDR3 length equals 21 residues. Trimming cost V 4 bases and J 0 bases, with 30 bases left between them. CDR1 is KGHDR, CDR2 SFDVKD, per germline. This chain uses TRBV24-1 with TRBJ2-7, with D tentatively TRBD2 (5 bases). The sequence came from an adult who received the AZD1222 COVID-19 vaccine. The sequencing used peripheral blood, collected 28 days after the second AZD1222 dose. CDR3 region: CATSDRRTATIRHENSYEQYF. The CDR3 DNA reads TGTGCCACCAGTGACCGCCGGACTGCCACGATCCGACATGAGAACTCCTACGAGCAGTACTTC.